Presented here are 2 T cell receptor beta chains from one specimen sequenced in a study of T cell repertoires in cytomegalovirus infection. MiXCR was run by TCRdb on the reads, yielding one entry per CDR3 protein. The sample shows under 500,000 distinct CDR3 sequences, roughly 42% of them seen only once. These TCRs' antigens remain unknown. This sample comprised cultured PBMCs, obtained from culture after CMV antigen stimulation. These receptors were taken from a human donor in good health (CMV status not recorded). Some clones in this sample may be carry-over from other donors' samples.

CDR3 amino acids: CASRDTHYEQYF. CDR3 sequence (DNA): TGTGCCAGCAGGGACACTCACTACGAGCAGTACTTC. The chain carries TRBV2 and TRBJ2-7, with a tentative D call TRBD1 (5 bases). Trimming removed 6 bases from V and 3 bases from J, with 9 bases in between. This CDR3 is built from 12 residues. Germline V gene sequence: CDR1 SNHLY, CDR2 FYNNEI.

In its sample, this clonotype was seen many times. The chain recombines TRBV7-2 with TRBJ2-1; TRBD2 agrees at 12 bases. Unmatched junction bases numbered 19, after V lost 0 bases and J lost 1 base. The CDR3 loop spans 23 amino acids. Germline CDR1 reads SGHTA; CDR2 reads FQGNSA. CDR3: CASSLARGTSGPQRPGSYNEQFF. DNA of the CDR3: TGTGCCAGCAGCTTAGCGCGGGGGACTAGCGGGCCCCAAAGGCCGGGTTCCTACAATGAGCAGTTCTTC.